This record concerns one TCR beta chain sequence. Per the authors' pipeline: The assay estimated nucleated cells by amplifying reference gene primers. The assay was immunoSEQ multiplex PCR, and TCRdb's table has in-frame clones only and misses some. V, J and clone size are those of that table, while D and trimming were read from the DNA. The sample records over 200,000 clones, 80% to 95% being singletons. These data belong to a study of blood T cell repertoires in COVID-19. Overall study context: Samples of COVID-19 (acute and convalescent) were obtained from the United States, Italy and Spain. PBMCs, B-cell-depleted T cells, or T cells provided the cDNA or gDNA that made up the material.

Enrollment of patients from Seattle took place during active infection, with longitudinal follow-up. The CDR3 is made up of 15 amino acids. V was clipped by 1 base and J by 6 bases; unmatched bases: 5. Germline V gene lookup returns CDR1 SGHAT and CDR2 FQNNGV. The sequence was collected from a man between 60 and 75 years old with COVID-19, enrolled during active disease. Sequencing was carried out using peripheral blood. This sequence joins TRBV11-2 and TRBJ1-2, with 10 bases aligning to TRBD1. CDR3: CASSLGQDRGNGYTF. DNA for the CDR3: TGTGCCAGCAGCTTAGGCCAGGACAGGGGGAATGGCTACACCTTC.